The rows below give T cell receptor beta chains drawn from one sample of a study of shared clonotypes between healthy human individuals. Clones were sequenced by immunoSEQ multiplex PCR, and TCRdb holds only the in-frame ones, with some missing. The table shows about 800,000 clones, with just over 95% occurring only once. Sequencing input: naive CD8+ T cells sorted from blood. Receptor source: a man aged 30-40 years in good health. CDR3s include the opening cysteine and the closing phenylalanine or tryptophan. A D gene is named only where the DNA matches it firmly. Some rows mark clone size as missing; the rest say once, few, many or name a class of expanded clone.

cdr3_nt: TGCGCCAGCAGCCAAGTTAGCCTGGGATACAATGAGCAGTTCTTC
cdr3_aa: CASSQVSLGYNEQFF
clone_size: .
v_call: TRBV4-1
j_call: TRBJ2-1
d_call: .

cdr3_nt: TGTGCCAGCAAGGGTAGGGTAGAGGAGCAGTTCTTC
cdr3_aa: CASKGRVEEQFF
clone_size: .
v_call: TRBV2
j_call: TRBJ2-1
d_call: .

cdr3_nt: TGTGCCAGCAGCCAAGCGGGGGAGCAGTTCTTC
cdr3_aa: CASSQAGEQFF
clone_size: .
v_call: TRBV14
j_call: TRBJ2-1
d_call: .

cdr3_nt: TGTGCCAGCAGCTTAGCAGGAGGGACAGGGACCTACGAGCAGTACTTC
cdr3_aa: CASSLAGGTGTYEQYF
clone_size: .
v_call: TRBV7-6
j_call: TRBJ2-7
d_call: TRBD1

cdr3_nt: TGTGCCAGCAGTTGGGAGGCTAGCGGGAGTTACGAGCAGTACTTC
cdr3_aa: CASSWEASGSYEQYF
clone_size: .
v_call: TRBV27
j_call: TRBJ2-7
d_call: TRBD2

cdr3_nt: TGTGCCAGCAGCTCACAGACTAGCCCTACAGATACGCAGTATTTT
cdr3_aa: CASSSQTSPTDTQYF
clone_size: .
v_call: TRBV7-9
j_call: TRBJ2-3
d_call: TRBD2

cdr3_nt: TGTGCCAGCAGCTTTCGGGATACGCAGTATTTT
cdr3_aa: CASSFRDTQYF
clone_size: few
v_call: TRBV11-2
j_call: TRBJ2-3
d_call: .

cdr3_nt: TGCGCCAGCAGCCAAGACAGGGAGGAAAGCTATGGCTACACCTTC
cdr3_aa: CASSQDREESYGYTF
clone_size: .
v_call: TRBV4-3
j_call: TRBJ1-2
d_call: .

cdr3_nt: TGTGCCAGCAGCTATGGAGTTGGGGCGTGGACTGAAGCTTTCTTT
cdr3_aa: CASSYGVGAWTEAFF
clone_size: .
v_call: TRBV5-5
j_call: TRBJ1-1
d_call: .

cdr3_nt: TGTGCCAGCAGCGCGTCGGGACAGGGTATGGTGGAGCTGTTTTTT
cdr3_aa: CASSASGQGMVELFF
clone_size: once
v_call: TRBV9
j_call: TRBJ2-2
d_call: TRBD1

cdr3_nt: TGTGCCAGCAGCCCGGGGACTAGCGGGAGGAAATATGAGCAGTTCTTC
cdr3_aa: CASSPGTSGRKYEQFF
clone_size: .
v_call: TRBV7-9
j_call: TRBJ2-1
d_call: TRBD2

cdr3_nt: TGTGCCAGCAGCGAATTCGGGGGCACTGAAGCTTTCTTT
cdr3_aa: CASSEFGGTEAFF
clone_size: .
v_call: TRBV9
j_call: TRBJ1-1
d_call: .

cdr3_nt: TGTGCCAGCAGCCACAGCGGGAGCTCCTACAATGAGCAGTTCTTC
cdr3_aa: CASSHSGSSYNEQFF
clone_size: .
v_call: TRBV7-2
j_call: TRBJ2-1
d_call: TRBD2

cdr3_nt: TGTGCCAGCAGCGTAGGGGGGACAGGGTCCTACGAGCAGTACTTC
cdr3_aa: CASSVGGTGSYEQYF
clone_size: .
v_call: TRBV9
j_call: TRBJ2-7
d_call: TRBD1

cdr3_nt: TGTGCCACCAGCAGAGTTGGGCAGGGGGAAACTAATGAGCAGTTCTTC
cdr3_aa: CATSRVGQGETNEQFF
clone_size: .
v_call: TRBV15
j_call: TRBJ2-1
d_call: TRBD1

cdr3_nt: TGTGCCAGTAGATGGACAGATCAGCCCCAGCATTTT
cdr3_aa: CASRWTDQPQHF
clone_size: .
v_call: TRBV19
j_call: TRBJ1-5
d_call: .

cdr3_nt: TGTGCCAGCAGTCTAGCTGGTTCACACAATGAGCAGTTCTTC
cdr3_aa: CASSLAGSHNEQFF
clone_size: once
v_call: TRBV27
j_call: TRBJ2-1
d_call: .

cdr3_nt: .
cdr3_aa: CASSSSPNTGELFF
clone_size: .
v_call: TRBV27
j_call: TRBJ2-2
d_call: .

cdr3_nt: TGTGCCAGCAGCCGGGAGGTAGCGGGATTGCGGGAGCAGTACTTC
cdr3_aa: CASSREVAGLREQYF
clone_size: .
v_call: TRBV5-6
j_call: TRBJ2-7
d_call: TRBD2

cdr3_nt: TGTGCCAGCAGTTTTCGAGGGAACACTGAAGCTTTCTTT
cdr3_aa: CASSFRGNTEAFF
clone_size: .
v_call: TRBV28
j_call: TRBJ1-1
d_call: .

cdr3_nt: TGTGCCAGCAGCTCCCCCCGAGATGAGCAGTTCTTC
cdr3_aa: CASSSPRDEQFF
clone_size: once
v_call: TRBV7-2
j_call: TRBJ2-1
d_call: .

cdr3_nt: TGTGCCAGCAGTCCCCTAGCGGGTTGGGGATTGGAGACCCAGTACTTC
cdr3_aa: CASSPLAGWGLETQYF
clone_size: .
v_call: TRBV27
j_call: TRBJ2-5
d_call: TRBD2

cdr3_nt: TGTGCCAGCCGGGGGGTGAATGGCTACGAGCAGTACTTC
cdr3_aa: CASRGVNGYEQYF
clone_size: .
v_call: TRBV6-6
j_call: TRBJ2-7
d_call: TRBD2

cdr3_nt: TGTGCCAGCAGCACGGGACAGGGGAGCGCCGGGGAGCTGTTTTTT
cdr3_aa: CASSTGQGSAGELFF
clone_size: .
v_call: TRBV7-3
j_call: TRBJ2-2
d_call: TRBD1

cdr3_nt: TGCGCCAGCAGCTTGGAACTGAACACTGAAGCTTTCTTT
cdr3_aa: CASSLELNTEAFF
clone_size: .
v_call: TRBV5-1
j_call: TRBJ1-1
d_call: .

cdr3_nt: TGTGCCAGCTCACCTGGGACTAGCGGCTACGAGCAGTACTTC
cdr3_aa: CASSPGTSGYEQYF
clone_size: .
v_call: TRBV18
j_call: TRBJ2-7
d_call: TRBD2

cdr3_nt: TGCGCCAGCAGCCAAGAAGGAGGGGGGATGAACACTGAAGCTTTCTTT
cdr3_aa: CASSQEGGGMNTEAFF
clone_size: .
v_call: TRBV4-3
j_call: TRBJ1-1
d_call: .

cdr3_nt: TGCGCCAGCAGCTTGGCCTCGGCAGAACATCTAAACTACGAGCAGTACTTC
cdr3_aa: CASSLASAEHLNYEQYF
clone_size: .
v_call: TRBV5-1
j_call: TRBJ2-7
d_call: .

cdr3_nt: TGCAGCGTTGAGGGCGAAAGCTACGAGCAGTACTTC
cdr3_aa: CSVEGESYEQYF
clone_size: .
v_call: TRBV29-1
j_call: TRBJ2-7
d_call: .

cdr3_nt: TGCGCCAGCAGCCCGGGACTAGCGGGCACCTACGAGCAGTACTTC
cdr3_aa: CASSPGLAGTYEQYF
clone_size: once
v_call: TRBV5-1
j_call: TRBJ2-7
d_call: TRBD2

cdr3_nt: TGCGCCAGCAGCTTGGAACACCCAGAGACAGATACGCAGTATTTT
cdr3_aa: CASSLEHPETDTQYF
clone_size: .
v_call: TRBV5-1
j_call: TRBJ2-3
d_call: .

cdr3_nt: TGTGCCAGCAGCTCCCGTCAGGGGGAGACTGCTGGGGCCAACGTCCTGACTTTC
cdr3_aa: CASSSRQGETAGANVLTF
clone_size: .
v_call: TRBV9
j_call: TRBJ2-6
d_call: TRBD1

cdr3_nt: TGTGCCAGCTCGGACCATAGCTACGAGCAGTACTTC
cdr3_aa: CASSDHSYEQYF
clone_size: .
v_call: TRBV27
j_call: TRBJ2-7
d_call: .

cdr3_nt: TGTGCCAGCAGTTACTCGAGATCAAGCGGCACAGATACGCAGTATTTT
cdr3_aa: CASSYSRSSGTDTQYF
clone_size: .
v_call: TRBV6-6
j_call: TRBJ2-3
d_call: .

cdr3_nt: TGCAGTGCTAGGACAGCCTACGAGCAGTACTTC
cdr3_aa: CSARTAYEQYF
clone_size: .
v_call: TRBV20-1
j_call: TRBJ2-7
d_call: .

cdr3_nt: TGTGCCAGCAGCGTAGGGTCTAGCGGCAATGAGCAGTTCTTC
cdr3_aa: CASSVGSSGNEQFF
clone_size: .
v_call: TRBV9
j_call: TRBJ2-1
d_call: TRBD2

cdr3_nt: TGTGCCAGCAGTACACTAGACTCTAGCACAGATACGCAGTATTTT
cdr3_aa: CASSTLDSSTDTQYF
clone_size: .
v_call: TRBV6-1
j_call: TRBJ2-3
d_call: .

cdr3_nt: TGTGCAAGTCGCTTAGGGCTAAAGTACGAGCAGTACTTC
cdr3_aa: CASRLGLKYEQYF
clone_size: .
v_call: TRBV12-2
j_call: TRBJ2-7
d_call: .

cdr3_nt: TGTGCCAGCAGCGTCGGAGGGTCTCACTCCTACGAGCAGTACTTC
cdr3_aa: CASSVGGSHSYEQYF
clone_size: .
v_call: TRBV27
j_call: TRBJ2-7
d_call: .

cdr3_nt: TGTGCCAGCAGCTTGGGACAGGGGGCGCGTGATGAGCAGTTCTTC
cdr3_aa: CASSLGQGARDEQFF
clone_size: .
v_call: TRBV7-9
j_call: TRBJ2-1
d_call: TRBD1